The sequence of this T cell receptor (beta chain) was determined in a study of T cells in Graves' hyperthyroidism and ophthalmopathy. General study findings and limits: Ophthalmopathy was told apart from stable hyperthyroidism by a 13 V-J model. Most expanded thyroid clonotypes above 0.001 also appeared in blood.

This clonotype appeared many times. The target antigen is unknown. The investigators amplified TCR beta CDR3 regions from RNA transcripts. A set of HTBI primers served as the primers for a first-round RT-PCR of the TCR CDR3. TCRdb analysed the multiplex PCR reads with MiXCR anew, one entry per CDR3 protein. The data hold approximately 640,000 distinct CDR3 sequences, with roughly 17% observed a single time. Exclusions: uncontrolled infection, other autoimmune disease, pregnancy, lactation. This sequence was found in a woman aged 30 to 39 with Graves' hyperthyroidism. The sequenced material came from blood.

The CDR3 here is CSGRNLNLGYNEQFF. For the CDR3, the DNA is TGCAGCGGGCGAAACCTCAATCTAGGGTACAATGAGCAGTTCTTC. The chain uses TRBV29-1 and TRBJ2-1; D uncertain. V was clipped by 7 bases and J by 4 bases, with 20 bases between them. The germline V gene encodes CDR1 SQVTM and CDR2 ANQGSEA. CDR3 length: 15 residues.